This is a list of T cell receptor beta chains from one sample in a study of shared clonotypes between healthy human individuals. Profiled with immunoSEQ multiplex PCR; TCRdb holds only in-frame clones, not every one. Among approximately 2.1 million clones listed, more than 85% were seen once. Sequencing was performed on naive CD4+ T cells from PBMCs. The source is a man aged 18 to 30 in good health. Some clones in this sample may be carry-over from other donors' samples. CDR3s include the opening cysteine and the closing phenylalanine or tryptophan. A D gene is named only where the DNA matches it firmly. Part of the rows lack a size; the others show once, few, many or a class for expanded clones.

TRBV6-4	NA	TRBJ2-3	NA	TGTGCCAGCAGTGTCGACGGTAGCACAGATACGCAGTATTTT	CASSVDGSTDTQYF
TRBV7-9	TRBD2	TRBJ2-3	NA	TGTGCCAGCAGCTTAGTTCTAGCGGCGGGGGGGACAGATACGCAGTATTTT	CASSLVLAAGGTDTQYF
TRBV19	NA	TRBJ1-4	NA	TGTGCCAGTAGAAGCGGGGGAGTGGGGGAAAAACTGTTTTTT	CASRSGGVGEKLFF
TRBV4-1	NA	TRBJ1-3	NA	TGCGCCAGCAGCCAAGTTCTCACAGGCCCCTCTGGAAACACCATATATTTT	CASSQVLTGPSGNTIYF
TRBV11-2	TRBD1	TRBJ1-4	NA	TGTGCCAGCAGCCCCCGGGCAGGGGGCGTTAATAATGAAAAACTGTTTTTT	CASSPRAGGVNNEKLFF
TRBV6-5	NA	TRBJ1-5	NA	TGTGCCAGCAGTTACTCAAGCAAGGATCAGCCCCAGCATTTT	CASSYSSKDQPQHF
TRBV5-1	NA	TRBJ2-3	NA	TGCGCCAGTGGATTTACTAGTTCTGGAAGCACAGATACGCAGTATTTT	CASGFTSSGSTDTQYF
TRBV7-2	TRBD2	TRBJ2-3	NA	TGTGCCAGCAGCGGAACATGGGGCGCGGGAGGGTCCACAGATACGCAGTATTTT	CASSGTWGAGGSTDTQYF
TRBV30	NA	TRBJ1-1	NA	TGTGCCTGGAGTGAAGAGTTGAACACTGAAGCTTTCTTT	CAWSEELNTEAFF
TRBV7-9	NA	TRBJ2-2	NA	TGTGCCAGCAGCCAGCTTGGGGCCGGGGAGCTGTTTTTT	CASSQLGAGELFF
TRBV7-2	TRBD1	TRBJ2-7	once	TGTGCCAGCAGCACCCGCCCAGGGGGCGCGGACGAGCAGTACTTC	CASSTRPGGADEQYF
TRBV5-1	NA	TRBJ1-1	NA	TGCGCCAGCAGCGTCGGGGGAGGAGCGGCCACTGAAGCTTTCTTT	CASSVGGGAATEAFF
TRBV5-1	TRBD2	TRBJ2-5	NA	TGCGCCAGCAGCTCCCGGGTAGCGGGAGCAGAGACCCAGTACTTC	CASSSRVAGAETQYF
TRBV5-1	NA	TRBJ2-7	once	TGCGCCAGCAGCTTAGGTGCAGGGTCCGCCTACGAGCAGTACTTC	CASSLGAGSAYEQYF